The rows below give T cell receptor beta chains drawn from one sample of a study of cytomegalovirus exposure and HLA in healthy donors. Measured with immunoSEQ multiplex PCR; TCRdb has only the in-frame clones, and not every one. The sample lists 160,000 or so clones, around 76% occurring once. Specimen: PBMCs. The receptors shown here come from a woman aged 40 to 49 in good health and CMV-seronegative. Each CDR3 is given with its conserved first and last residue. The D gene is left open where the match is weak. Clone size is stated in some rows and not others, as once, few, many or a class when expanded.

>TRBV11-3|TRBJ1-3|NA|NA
TGTGCCAGCAGCTCCCGGGACATCTCTGGAAACACCATATATTTT
CASSSRDISGNTIYF
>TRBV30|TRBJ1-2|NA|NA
TGTGCCTGGAGTAGAACTCTGCAACGAGGCTATGGCTACACCTTC
CAWSRTLQRGYGYTF
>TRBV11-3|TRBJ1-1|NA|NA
TGTGCCAGCAGTAGGAGGGTCCCGAATGAAGCTTTCTTT
CASSRRVPNEAFF
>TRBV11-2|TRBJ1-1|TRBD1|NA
TGTGCCAGCAACTTAACAGGGGGCCTCACTGAAGCTTTCTTT
CASNLTGGLTEAFF
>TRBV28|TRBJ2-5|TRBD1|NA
TGTGCCAGCAGCCGAGGACAGGTTCAAAAAGAGACCCAGTACTTC
CASSRGQVQKETQYF
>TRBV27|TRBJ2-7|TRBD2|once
TGTGCCAGCTCTCCGGGACTAGCGGGTTCCGCCTCCTACGAGCAGTACTTC
CASSPGLAGSASYEQYF
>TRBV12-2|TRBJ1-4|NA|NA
TGTGCAAGTCGCCTGCGCGGGGGTCCTAATGAAAAACTGTTTTTT
CASRLRGGPNEKLFF
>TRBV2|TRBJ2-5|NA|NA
TGTGCCAGCGGGGCGGACGTAGAGACCCAGTACTTC
CASGADVETQYF
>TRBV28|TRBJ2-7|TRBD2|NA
TGTGCCAGCATACCGCAGGGCGGGAGATACGAGCAGTACTTC
CASIPQGGRYEQYF
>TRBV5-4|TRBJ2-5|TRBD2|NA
TGTGCCAGCAGTTCGGGACTAGCGGGAGCGTTCGAGACCCAGTACTTC
CASSSGLAGAFETQYF
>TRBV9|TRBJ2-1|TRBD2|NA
TGTGCCAGCAGCGTAGTACCTAGCGGGAAGTACAATGAGCAGTTCTTC
CASSVVPSGKYNEQFF
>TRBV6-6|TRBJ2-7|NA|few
TGTGCCGTAGCCATAGTGGGCTACGAGCAGTACTTC
CAVAIVGYEQYF
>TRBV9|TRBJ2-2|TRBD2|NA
TGTGCCAGCAGCACGGGACTAGCTGGCGGGGAGCTGTTTTTT
CASSTGLAGGELFF
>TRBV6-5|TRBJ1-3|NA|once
TGTGCCAGCAGTGCGCGGGACGTAAGAATAAACACCATATATTTT
CASSARDVRINTIYF
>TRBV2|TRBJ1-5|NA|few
TGTGCCAGCAGTGACGAAGGGAGTAGCAATCAGCCCCAGCATTTT
CASSDEGSSNQPQHF
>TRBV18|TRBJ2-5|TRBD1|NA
TGTGCCAGCTCCCAGGGATCGGGACAGCAAGAGACCCAGTACTTC
CASSQGSGQQETQYF
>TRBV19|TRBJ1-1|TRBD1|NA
TGTGCCAGTAGCTCCGGGACAGGGACCTTTATGAACACTGAAGCTTTCTTT
CASSSGTGTFMNTEAFF
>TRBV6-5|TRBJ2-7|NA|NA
TGTGCCAGCAGTTACTCCCCAGGGTCTCTCCGCTACGAGCAGTACTTC
CASSYSPGSLRYEQYF
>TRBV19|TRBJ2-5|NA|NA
TGTGCCAGTAGCGGATACGGGGGATTTGTAGAGACCCAGTACTTC
CASSGYGGFVETQYF
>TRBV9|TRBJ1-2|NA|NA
TGTGCCAGCAGCGTAGAAGGAGGGAGCGGCTACAACTTC
CASSVEGGSGYNF
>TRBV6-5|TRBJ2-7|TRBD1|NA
TGTGCCAGCAGAATCCCGGGACAGTCCTACGAGCAGTACTTC
CASRIPGQSYEQYF
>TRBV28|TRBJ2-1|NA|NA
TGTGCCAGCAGTCCGGCGACTCTCCGCAGTTACAATGAGCAGTTCTTC
CASSPATLRSYNEQFF
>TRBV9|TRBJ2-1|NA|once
TGTGCCAGCAGCGCACAATCGTCGACCGGGTGGATAACCTCCAATGAGCAGTTCTTC
CASSAQSSTGWITSNEQFF
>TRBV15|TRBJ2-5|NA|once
TGTGCCACCAGCAGAGATGGGCGAAAAGAGACCCAGTACTTC
CATSRDGRKETQYF
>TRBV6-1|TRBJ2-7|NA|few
TGTGCCAGCACCCGAATGGCAGGTGCCTACGAGCAGTACTTC
CASTRMAGAYEQYF
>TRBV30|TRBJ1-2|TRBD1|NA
TGTGCCTGGAGTGTAAGGACAGGGGGCGCCTATGGCTACACCTTC
CAWSVRTGGAYGYTF
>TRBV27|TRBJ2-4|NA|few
TGTGCCAGCAGTTGGGGAGAGGGTAACATTCAGTACTTC
CASSWGEGNIQYF
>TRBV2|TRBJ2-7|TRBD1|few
TGTGCCAGCAGTCCCAACAGGGGGAACGAGCAGTACTTC
CASSPNRGNEQYF
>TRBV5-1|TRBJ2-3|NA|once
TGCGCCAGCAGCTTGGGAGCGGTTTCTAGCACAGATACGCAGTATTTT
CASSLGAVSSTDTQYF
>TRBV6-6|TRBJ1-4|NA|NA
TGTGCCAGCAGTTACGGTGCAGACTACAATGAAAAACTGTTTTTT
CASSYGADYNEKLFF
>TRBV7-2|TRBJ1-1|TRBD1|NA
TGTGCCAGCAGACCCAACAGGGGTCTCTCTGAAGCTTTCTTT
CASRPNRGLSEAFF
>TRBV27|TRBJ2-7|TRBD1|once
TGTGCCAGCAGTTCCCATGGGGACAGCTCCTACGAGCAGTACTTC
CASSSHGDSSYEQYF
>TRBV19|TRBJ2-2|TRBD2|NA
TGTGCCAGTAGTCCAACCGGACTAGCGGGAGACGGGGAGCTGTTTTTT
CASSPTGLAGDGELFF
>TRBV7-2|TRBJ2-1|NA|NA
TGTGCCAGCAGCTCTTACTACAATGAGCAGTTCTTC
CASSSYYNEQFF
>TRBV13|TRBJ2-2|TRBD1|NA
TGTGCCAGCAGCTCCATTGACAGGGGGGGGGACACCGGGGAGCTGTTTTTT
CASSSIDRGGDTGELFF
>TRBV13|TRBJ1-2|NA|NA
TGTGCCAGCAGCTCTACCGTAGCTAACTATGGCTACACCTTC
CASSSTVANYGYTF
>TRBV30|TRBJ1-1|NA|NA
TGTGCCTGGAGTTTAGTCGTGAACACTGAAGCTTTCTTT
CAWSLVVNTEAFF
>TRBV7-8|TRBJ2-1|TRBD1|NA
TGTGCCAGCAGCTTTCAGAGGGGGCAAACGGGGAATGAGCAGTTCTTC
CASSFQRGQTGNEQFF
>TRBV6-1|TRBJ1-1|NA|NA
TGTGCCAGCAGTCAATTCACAGGAATGAACACTGAAGCTTTCTTT
CASSQFTGMNTEAFF
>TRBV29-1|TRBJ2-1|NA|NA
TGCAGCGTCGAGGGGGGGAATGAGCAGTTCTTC
CSVEGGNEQFF
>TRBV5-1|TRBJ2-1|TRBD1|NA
TGCGCCAGCAGCTTGGGACAGGGAGACTACAATGAGCAGTTCTTC
CASSLGQGDYNEQFF
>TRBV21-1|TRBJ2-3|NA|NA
TGTGCCAGCAACTCAGGGTCAGATACGCAGTATTTT
CASNSGSDTQYF